These 21 T cell receptor beta chains share one sample of origin, sequenced in a study of PD-L1 blockade in urothelial cancer. Assay: immunoSEQ multiplex PCR; the TCRdb copy retains only in-frame clones and omits some. The sample holds 43,000 or so clones, more than 75% seen once. Time point given: pretreatment peripheral blood. Sequenced material: PBMCs, taken around atezolizumab (anti-PD-L1) treatment. These receptors were collected from a man aged 60 to 75 with urothelial cancer.

A few counts support this clone. This chain connects TRBV28 to TRBJ2-1; TRBD2 agrees at 8 bases. V shed 10 bases, J shed 5 bases, and the junction held 13 bases outside the gene matches. CDR1 and CDR2 (germline): MDHEN, SYDVKM. This CDR3 contains 15 residues. The chain's CDR3 is CAILSGGKSDNEQFF. Written as DNA, the CDR3 is TGTGCCATCCTCAGCGGGGGAAAGTCGGACAATGAGCAGTTCTTC.

This clone was found once. The V call is TRBV5-1, the J call TRBJ1-3, with TRBD1 as a possible D gene (5 bases). Trimming took off 4 bases at V and 3 bases at J, with 11 bases between the two ends. This CDR3 has 14 residues. The germline gives CDR1 SGHRS, CDR2 YFSETQ. CDR3 DNA: TGCGCCAGCAGCCCGCGGGGCGGTGGAAACACCATATATTTT. This encodes CASSPRGGGNTIYF.

The chain is built from TRBV6-5 and TRBJ1-1; D is perhaps TRBD1 (6 bases). CDR3 length: 14 amino acids. Germline CDR1 is MNHEY and CDR2 is SVGAGI. Trimming shortened V by 7 bases and J by 6 bases, and 18 bases separated the two germline ends. CDR3: CASIGGHYSSEAFF. The CDR3 DNA is TGTGCCAGCATCGGGGGGCACTACTCTTCTGAAGCTTTCTTT.

The genes are TRBV28 and TRBJ1-1; D unresolved. Germline lookup yields CDR1 MDHEN and CDR2 SYDVKM. The length of the CDR3 is 16 residues. V was pared by 6 bases and J by 0 bases, with 17 bases between. Written as DNA, the CDR3 is TGTGCCAGCAGCCTTCACGTGAGCATCCTGAACACTGAAGCTTTCTTT. Its translation: CASSLHVSILNTEAFF.

This clone was counted a few times. This sequence joins TRBV7-9 and TRBJ1-2, with D perhaps matching TRBD1 (5 bases). The germline V and J ends were trimmed by 8 bases and 8 bases, with 15 bases remaining between them. The germline CDR1 and CDR2 sequences are SEHNR and FQNEAQ (reference sequence). The CDR3 spans 12 residues. The CDR3 here is CASRGREGGYTF. The CDR3 DNA is TGTGCCAGCCGCGGCAGGGAGGGAGGCTACACCTTC.

This chain connects TRBV27 to TRBJ2-7; D might be TRBD2 (5 bases). Germline V CDR1 and CDR2: MNHEY, SMNVEV (reference sequence). The CDR3 length is 12 residues. Trimming took 6 bases from V and 6 from J, leaving 12 bases between them. The CDR3 loop reads CASSGVATEQYF. The CDR3 DNA sequence: TGTGCCAGCAGCGGGGTGGCAACCGAGCAGTACTTC.

V is TRBV7-9 and J is TRBJ1-2; 8 bases fit TRBD1. The V and J ends lost 5 bases and 8 bases, in that order; junction bases with no gene match: 4. The CDR3 has 12 amino acids. Per germline, CDR1 SEHNR and CDR2 FQNEAQ (reference sequence). This CDR3 reads CASSPDRGGYTF. The DNA of the CDR3 is TGTGCCAGCAGCCCCGACAGGGGCGGCTACACCTTC.

The chain combines TRBV7-2 with TRBJ2-2; weak D call: TRBD1 (6 bases). The CDR3 runs 15 residues. The germline V gene has CDR1 SGHTA and CDR2 FQGNSA. Trimming took 5 bases from V and 2 from J, leaving 12 bases between them. The CDR3 DNA sequence: TGTGCCAGCAGCGCCCGGACAGCCAACACCGGGGAGCTGTTTTTT. Protein product: CASSARTANTGELFF.

The chain couples TRBV28 to TRBJ2-3; 7 nucleotides agree with TRBD2. The V gene end was trimmed by 2 bases and the J gene end by 10 bases; junction bases not matched to a gene: 3. The CDR3 spans 12 residues. From germline, CDR1 is MDHEN and CDR2 SYDVKM. CDR3 protein: CASSLTSVAQYF. The CDR3 region has the DNA TGTGCCAGCAGTTTAACTAGCGTCGCGCAGTATTTT.

The rearrangement uses TRBV10-3 and TRBJ1-1, with D possibly being TRBD1 (5 bases). The CDR3 is 14 residues long. The germline V and J ends were trimmed by 4 bases and 8 bases, with 17 bases remaining between them. Germline V gene sequence: CDR1 ENHRY, CDR2 SYGVKD. CDR3 in amino acids: CAISVGRVTKEAFF. DNA of the CDR3: TGTGCCATCAGTGTGGGCAGGGTCACAAAAGAAGCTTTCTTT.

The table lists this clone with many counts. The V gene is TRBV4-2, the J gene TRBJ1-1, with 10 bases that match TRBD1. The CDR3 sequence is 15 residues long. Germline-derived CDR1 and CDR2 are LGHNA and YNFKEQ. The V gene end was trimmed by 0 bases and the J gene end by 7 bases; junction bases not matched to a gene: 5. CDR3 region: CASSQDGTGDGEAFF. For the CDR3, the DNA is TGTGCCAGCAGCCAAGATGGGACAGGGGACGGTGAAGCTTTCTTT.

V usage is TRBV7-8 and J usage is TRBJ2-2; 7 nucleotides align to TRBD1. Germline CDR1 SGHVS, CDR2 FQNEAQ. Trimming removed 4 bases from V and 5 bases from J; junction bases left unmatched: 7. The CDR3 is made up of 15 amino acids. CDR3 sequence (DNA): TGTGCCAGCAGCTCAACTTTACAGGGGACCGGGGAGCTGTTTTTT. This encodes CASSSTLQGTGELFF.

V gene TRBV27 combines with J gene TRBJ2-7; TRBD1 matches 10 bases. This CDR3 is 14 amino acids long. Germline V CDR1 and CDR2: MNHEY, SMNVEV (reference sequence). The ends lost 7 bases at V and 5 bases at J; junction bases unmatched: 8. CDR3 protein: CASTAGQGSNEQYF. The CDR3 DNA sequence: TGTGCCAGCACCGCGGGACAGGGGAGCAACGAGCAGTACTTC.

The V and J genes are TRBV7-6 and TRBJ2-4, with 8 bases matching TRBD1. The V segment lost 1 base and the J segment 1 base; nucleotides outside the gene matches: 9. CDR1 is SGHVS and CDR2 is FNYEAQ in the germline V gene. The CDR3 has 18 amino acids. CDR3 region: CASSLVWQGARAKNIQYF. The CDR3 bases are TGTGCCAGCAGCTTAGTGTGGCAGGGGGCGCGGGCCAAAAACATTCAGTACTTC.

The chain couples TRBV2 to TRBJ2-5; D possibly corresponds to TRBD1 (6 bases). Trimming removed 7 bases from V and 7 bases from J, with 22 bases in between. Per germline, CDR1 SNHLY and CDR2 FYNNEI. This CDR3 is 15 amino acids long. CDR3 loop: CASTLAGTNIGTQYF. DNA of the CDR3: TGTGCCAGCACCCTCGCTGGGACAAACATTGGGACCCAGTACTTC.

The CDR3 bases are TGTGCCAGCAGTGTGGGGAGGACTCAGCCCCAGCATTTT. It codes for CASSVGRTQPQHF. This chain links TRBV6-1 with TRBJ1-5, with D hard to call. The germline gives CDR1 MNHNS, CDR2 SASEGT. The CDR3 sequence is 13 residues long. Trimming left V 4 bases short and J 6 bases short, with 10 bases between.

V gene TRBV6-1 combines with J gene TRBJ1-4; D possibly corresponds to TRBD1 (5 bases). The CDR3 is 14 residues long. CDR1 and CDR2 (germline): MNHNS, SASEGT. V was shortened by 1 base and J by 10 bases, with 13 bases between the two germline ends. The CDR3 sequence is CASSEEGGQRKLFF. The CDR3 DNA is TGTGCCAGCAGTGAAGAGGGCGGACAACGAAAACTGTTTTTT.

The V and J genes are TRBV28 and TRBJ1-5; no firm D call. Germline V gene sequence: CDR1 MDHEN, CDR2 SYDVKM. V was pared by 6 bases and J by 7 bases, with 13 bases between. This CDR3 region has 13 residues. This CDR3 is CASRPGGVQPQHF. The CDR3, as DNA: TGTGCCAGCAGACCGGGCGGGGTACAGCCCCAGCATTTT.

In its sample, this clone was seen a few times. The chain uses TRBV10-1 and TRBJ2-7, with a possible D match to TRBD2 (5 bases). V shed 6 bases and J shed 7 bases, with 16 bases lying between them. CDR3 length: 13 amino acids. Germline loops: CDR1 WNHNN, CDR2 SYGVQD (reference sequence). CDR3 nucleotides: TGCGCCAGCAGAGGCCCCGGAGGTTGGGAGCAGTACTTC. Translation gives CASRGPGGWEQYF.

This chain connects TRBV6-6 to TRBJ2-1; D not certain. The germline V and J ends were trimmed by 7 bases and 0 bases, with 13 bases remaining between them. CDR1 is MNHNY and CDR2 is SVGAGI in the germline V gene (reference sequence). CDR3 size: 15 residues. The CDR3 spells CASIHEQRSYNEQFF. For the CDR3, the DNA is TGTGCCAGCATCCACGAGCAGCGCTCCTACAATGAGCAGTTCTTC.

This chain joins TRBV2 and TRBJ1-1, with 8 bases fitting TRBD1. This CDR3 is built from 13 residues. CDR1 and CDR2 from the germline V gene are SNHLY and FYNNEI. The V segment lost 7 bases and the J segment 4 bases; nucleotides outside the gene matches: 5. CDR3 loop: CASTTGASTEAFF. For the CDR3, the DNA is TGTGCCAGCACGACAGGGGCCTCCACTGAAGCTTTCTTT.